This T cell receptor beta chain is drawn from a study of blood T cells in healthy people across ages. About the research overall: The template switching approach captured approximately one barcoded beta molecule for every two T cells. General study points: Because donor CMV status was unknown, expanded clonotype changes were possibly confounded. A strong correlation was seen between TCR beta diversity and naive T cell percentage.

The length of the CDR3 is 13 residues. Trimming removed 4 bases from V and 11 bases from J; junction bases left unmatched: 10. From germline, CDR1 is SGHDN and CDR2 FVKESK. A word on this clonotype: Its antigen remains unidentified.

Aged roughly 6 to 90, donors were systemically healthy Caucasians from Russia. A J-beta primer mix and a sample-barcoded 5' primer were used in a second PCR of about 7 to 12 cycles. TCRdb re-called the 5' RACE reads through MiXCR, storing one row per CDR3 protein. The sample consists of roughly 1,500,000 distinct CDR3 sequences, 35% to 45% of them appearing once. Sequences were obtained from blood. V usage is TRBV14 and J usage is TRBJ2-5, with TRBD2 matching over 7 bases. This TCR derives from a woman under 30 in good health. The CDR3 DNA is TGTGCCAGCAGCCGGTCTCCCCCGCGGGAGCAGTACTTC. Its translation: CASSRSPPREQYF.